This passage covers 27 T cell receptor beta chains from one sample sequenced in a study of T-cell reconstitution after alpha-beta-depleted transplantation in children. Preparing the TCRbeta library involved the use of unique molecular identifiers. Each CDR3 protein gets one entry after TCRdb re-called the PCR reads with MiXCR. The data hold 200,000 or so distinct CDR3 sequences, with about 7% observed a single time. The sequenced sample was PBMCs, obtained before TCRalphabeta/CD19-depleted stem cell transplant. The source of these receptors is a boy aged 2 to 10 with acute lymphoblastic leukemia, due to receive a stem cell transplant.

This clonotype appeared a few times. The chain links TRBV29-1 to TRBJ2-5; TRBD2 agrees at 7 bases. This CDR3 has 14 residues. CDR1 and CDR2 from the germline V gene are SQVTM and ANQGSEA. The V segment lost 7 bases and the J segment 2 bases; nucleotides outside the gene matches: 10. CDR3 amino acids: CSAHGGVVQETQYF. The CDR3 region has the DNA TGCAGCGCCCATGGGGGGGTAGTTCAAGAGACCCAGTACTTC.

As to this clonotype: This clone may be a read error of a much larger clone one base away. The CDR3 end shows no conserved phenylalanine or tryptophan, and so a read error is likely. The chain is built from TRBV20-1 and TRBJ2-5; maybe TRBD1 (5 bases). Germline CDR1 and CDR2: DFQATT and SNEGSKA (reference sequence). The CDR3 extends over 16 amino acids. Trimming left V 3 bases short and J 2 bases short, with 19 bases between. In DNA form, the CDR3 reads TGCAGTGCTAGCCGCAAGACAGCGCACTCACAAGAGACCCAGTACTCC. Translated: CSASRKTAHSQETQYS.

Concerning this clonotype: A much bigger clone sits one base away, suggesting this may be a read error. The V gene is TRBV6-1, the J gene TRBJ2-2, with D possibly being TRBD2 (6 bases). Germline-derived CDR1 and CDR2 are MNHNS and SASEGT. The CDR3 is 15 residues long. The DNA for the CDR3 is TGTGCCAGCAGTAAAGAGCCGCCGAACACCGGGGAGGTGTTTTTT. Translation gives CASSKEPPNTGEVFF.

There are many counts of this clonotype. The chain employs TRBV29-1 and TRBJ1-3; D might be TRBD1 (5 bases). The CDR3 sequence is 13 residues long. The V and J ends lost 2 bases and 4 bases respectively, with 9 bases between them. From germline, CDR1 is SQVTM and CDR2 ANQGSEA. The DNA of the CDR3 is TGCAGCGTTGAACAAGGGGCCGGAAACACCATATATTTT. Its translation: CSVEQGAGNTIYF.

This clonotype has at least ten counts. V is TRBV7-9 and J is TRBJ2-7; D is possibly TRBD1 or TRBD2 (6 bases each). This CDR3 spans 15 amino acids. Trimming left V 5 bases short and J 5 bases short, with 19 bases between. Germline V lookup: CDR1 SEHNR, CDR2 FQNEAQ (reference sequence). The CDR3 region is CASSPNAGQAHEQYF. The CDR3 DNA reads as TGTGCCAGCAGCCCAAACGCGGGACAAGCCCACGAGCAGTACTTC.

The rearrangement links TRBV7-2 to TRBJ2-7; D is undetermined. CDR1 SGHTA and CDR2 FQGNSA come from the germline V gene. This CDR3 has 12 amino acids. Trimming cost V 2 bases and J 6 bases, with 8 bases left between them. The CDR3 spells CASSLFQAEQYF. DNA of the CDR3: TGTGCCAGCAGCTTATTTCAGGCCGAGCAGTACTTC.

In this sample, this clonotype turned up many times. The V and J genes are TRBV28 and TRBJ1-5; no clear D. CDR1 MDHEN and CDR2 SYDVKM come from the germline V gene. CDR3 length equals 12 residues. V was clipped by 8 bases and J by 4 bases, with 9 bases between them. The CDR3 coding sequence is TGTGCCAGCCTGGTCGGGAATCAGCCCCAGCATTTT. Its protein product is CASLVGNQPQHF.

This clonotype was picked up many times. The V and J genes are TRBV2 and TRBJ2-1, with D perhaps being TRBD1 or TRBD2 (5 bases each). Germline V lookup: CDR1 SNHLY, CDR2 FYNNEI. The V and J ends lost 8 bases and 3 bases respectively, with 14 bases between them. The CDR3 runs to 14 residues. This chain's CDR3 is CASGEWGLYNEQFF. DNA for the CDR3: TGTGCCAGCGGGGAGTGGGGCCTCTACAATGAGCAGTTCTTC.

This clonotype was observed a handful of times. This sequence joins TRBV7-2 and TRBJ2-6; no clear D. With 5 bases removed from V and 2 bases from J, the gap between germline ends came to 13 bases. The germline CDR1 and CDR2 sequences are SGHTA and FQGNSA. This CDR3 is 16 amino acids long. CDR3 sequence (DNA): TGTGCCAGCAGCCAGACACGTTCGGCTGGGGCCAACGTCCTGACTTTC. It encodes CASSQTRSAGANVLTF.

The sample holds many counts of this clonotype. The rearrangement joins TRBV28 to TRBJ2-1; D tentatively fits TRBD1 or TRBD2 (5 bases each). This CDR3 is built from 10 residues. Germline V CDR1 and CDR2: MDHEN, SYDVKM. V lost 8 bases, J lost 12 bases, and 11 bases lay in between. The CDR3 here is CASSGTLQFF. DNA for the CDR3: TGTGCCAGCTCCGGGACGTTGCAGTTCTTC.

The J gene is TRBJ2-5, the V gene TRBV28; the D gene is possibly TRBD1 (5 bases). V was pared by 7 bases and J by 5 bases, with 20 bases between. Germline-derived CDR1 and CDR2 are MDHEN and SYDVKM. This CDR3 spans 15 amino acids. CDR3 nucleotides: TGTGCCAGCACCCAGGGTTTTCAAAAACAGGAGACCCAGTACTTC. It is translated as CASTQGFQKQETQYF. The entire variable domain, with the rest obtained from reference TRBV28 and TRBJ2-5, is as follows: DVKVTQSSRYLVKRTGEKVFLECVQDMDHENMFWYRQDPGLGLRLIYFSYDVKMKEKGDIPEGYSVSREKKERFSLILESASTNQTSMYLCASTQGFQKQETQYFGPGTRLLVL.

The rearrangement joins TRBV20-1 to TRBJ1-2; no reliable D call. Germline V gives CDR1 DFQATT, CDR2 SNEGSKA (reference sequence). The CDR3 runs 13 residues. CDR3 DNA sequence: TGCACTCCCTCCCTACCCTCCTCCTATGGCTACACCTTC. This gives the protein CTPSLPSSYGYTF.

The CDR3 DNA is TGCGCCAGCAGCCACCGACAGGGTGGGGCGAAACCGAACACCGGGGAGCTGTTTTTT. Translated: CASSHRQGGAKPNTGELFF. The V gene is TRBV4-3, the J gene TRBJ2-2; TRBD1 agrees at 7 bases. Germline V gene data show CDR1 as LGHNA and CDR2 as YSLEER. J was trimmed by 0 bases and V by 3 bases; bases with no gene match: 13. The CDR3 length is 19 residues.

This clonotype came up many times. V is TRBV28 and J is TRBJ1-5, with unresolved D. Germline CDR1 reads MDHEN; CDR2 reads SYDVKM. The CDR3 is 15 residues long. V lost 5 bases and J 4 bases, leaving 15 bases between the germline ends. The DNA for the CDR3 is TGTGCCAGCAGTCCCCTCCGCGAGTCGAATCAGCCCCAGCATTTT. This codes for CASSPLRESNQPQHF.

This clonotype was recorded a few times. The chain employs TRBV11-2 and TRBJ2-3; 10 bases line up with TRBD2. J lost 3 bases, V lost 5 bases, and 11 bases had no gene match. This CDR3 contains 17 residues. CDR1 is SGHAT and CDR2 is FQNNGV in the germline V gene. In DNA form, the CDR3 reads TGTGCCAGCAGCATGATGTTAACTAGCGGGATGACAGATACGCAGTATTTT. Translating it yields CASSMMLTSGMTDTQYF.

This clonotype was observed many times. The chain employs TRBV5-1 and TRBJ1-4; a weak D match, TRBD1 (5 bases). V lost 5 bases to trimming and J lost 5 bases, with 13 bases between them. This CDR3 has 14 amino acids. Germline-derived CDR1 and CDR2 are SGHRS and YFSETQ. In DNA, the CDR3 is TGCGCCAGCAGGCCTGGGACGTCGAATGAAAAACTGTTTTTT. Translating gives CASRPGTSNEKLFF. Full variable domain (outside the CDR3, taken from reference TRBV5-1 and TRBJ1-4): KAGVTQTPRYLIKTRGQQVTLSCSPISGHRSVSWYQQTPGQGLQFLFEYFSETQRNKGNFPGRFSGRQFSNSRSEMNVSTLELGDSALYLCASRPGTSNEKLFFGSGTQLSVL.

Turning to this clonotype: Germline is not matched at one junction end, which may reflect a read error. This sequence joins TRBV7-9 and TRBJ1-2; the D is unclear. This CDR3 has 14 amino acids. The germline gives CDR1 SEHNR, CDR2 FQNEAQ (reference sequence). Here the CDR3 DNA reads TGTTCCAGCAGCTTAGACGGCGGGAACTATGGCTACACCTTC. The encoded protein is CSSSLDGGNYGYTF. Full variable domain (rest looked up from reference TRBV7-9 and TRBJ1-2): DTGVSQNPRHKITKRGQNVTFRCDPISEHNRLYWYRQTLGQGPEFLTYFQNEAQLEKSRLLSDRFSAERPKGSFSTLEIQRTEQGDSAMYLCSSSLDGGNYGYTFGSGTRLTVV.

At least ten counts were recorded for this clonotype. The V gene is TRBV28, the J gene TRBJ2-3; D is possibly TRBD1 or TRBD2 (5 bases each). V lost 7 bases, J lost 0 bases, and 14 bases lay in between. Germline V gene sequence: CDR1 MDHEN, CDR2 SYDVKM. This CDR3 is built from 15 residues. CDR3 sequence (DNA): TGTGCCAGCATCCCGGGACGGGCGAGCACAGATACGCAGTATTTT. It codes for CASIPGRASTDTQYF.

In regard to this clonotype: An end of the junction does not agree with germline; a read error may underlie this. This sequence joins TRBV29-1 and TRBJ1-1, with 9 bases aligning to TRBD1. Germline CDR1 and CDR2: SQVTM and ANQGSEA. This CDR3 has 17 residues. The CDR3 DNA reads as TGCAGCGTTGACGACCGCCGGGACAGGGCACTGAACAGTGAAGCTTTCTTT. This gives the protein CSVDDRRDRALNSEAFF. The whole variable domain, filled in from reference TRBV29-1 and TRBJ1-1, reads SAVISQKPSRDICQRGTSLTIQCQVDSQVTMMFWYRQQPGQSLTLIATANQGSEATYESGFVIDKFPISRPNLTFSTLTVSNMSPEDSSIYLCSVDDRRDRALNSEAFFGQGTRLTVV.

This clonotype was observed many times. The chain is built from TRBV25-1 and TRBJ2-1; 8 bases fit TRBD2. The junction had 2 bases not matched to a gene; V was cut back by 7 bases and J by 6 bases. The CDR3 consists of 12 residues. Germline CDR1 is MGHDK and CDR2 is SYGVNS. Written as DNA, the CDR3 is TGTGCCAGCACCGGACTAGCCAATGAGCAGTTCTTC. It yields the protein CASTGLANEQFF.

This clonotype showed up just a few times. The chain has TRBV5-5 and TRBJ1-2, with D perhaps matching TRBD1 (5 bases). The V end was cut by 5 bases, the J end by 4 bases, with 21 bases between. Per the germline V gene, CDR1 is SGHKS and CDR2 is YYEKEE (reference sequence). This CDR3 spans 16 amino acids. CDR3 protein: CASRGPGGKRSYGYTF. CDR3 in DNA: TGTGCCAGCAGGGGACCCGGGGGGAAGAGGAGCTATGGCTACACCTTC.

A few counts support this clonotype. This rearrangement joins TRBV2 to TRBJ2-6; 7 nucleotides match TRBD1. With V trimmed by 9 bases and J by 2 bases, 7 bases remained unmatched. This CDR3 comprises 15 residues. Germline loops: CDR1 SNHLY, CDR2 FYNNEI. The CDR3 region is CASRLQGPGANVLTF. The CDR3 DNA reads as TGTGCCAGTCGATTACAGGGGCCTGGGGCCAACGTCCTGACTTTC.

This clonotype was detected ten times or more. The rearrangement joins TRBV7-2 to TRBJ2-1; possibly TRBD1 or TRBD2 for D (5 bases each). The V and J ends lost 7 bases and 0 bases respectively, with 13 bases between them. CDR1 and CDR2 from the germline V gene are SGHTA and FQGNSA. This CDR3 contains 15 residues. CDR3 nucleotide sequence: TGTGCCAGCATATCAACCGGGACCTCCTACAATGAGCAGTTCTTC. Its translation is CASISTGTSYNEQFF. The complete variable domain, with remaining parts taken from reference TRBV7-2 and TRBJ2-1, reads GAGVSQSPSNKVTEKGKDVELRCDPISGHTALYWYRQSLGQGLEFLIYFQGNSAPDKSGLPSDRFSAERTGGSVSTLTIQRTQQEDSAVYLCASISTGTSYNEQFFGPGTRLTVL.

The sample holds many counts of this clonotype. V usage is TRBV7-2 and J usage is TRBJ2-1; possibly TRBD2 for D (6 bases). V gave up 4 bases and J gave up 0 bases, with 22 bases separating them. The germline V gene has CDR1 SGHTA and CDR2 FQGNSA. This CDR3 comprises 19 residues. The CDR3 nucleotides read TGTGCCAGCAGCTATTTAGGGGCCCGGAGGGAATACTCCTACAATGAGCAGTTCTTC. Encoded protein: CASSYLGARREYSYNEQFF. The full variable domain, in which reference TRBV7-2 and TRBJ2-1 provide the parts outside the CDR3, is GAGVSQSPSNKVTEKGKDVELRCDPISGHTALYWYRQSLGQGLEFLIYFQGNSAPDKSGLPSDRFSAERTGGSVSTLTIQRTQQEDSAVYLCASSYLGARREYSYNEQFFGPGTRLTVL.

This clonotype was observed at least ten times. The CDR3 DNA follows: TGTGCCATCGGTCAGGGCTCCTACGAGCAGTACTTC. It yields the protein CAIGQGSYEQYF. This sequence joins TRBV10-3 and TRBJ2-7, with a weak D call TRBD1 (5 bases). Per the germline V gene, CDR1 is ENHRY and CDR2 is SYGVKD. With 8 bases removed from V and 0 bases from J, the gap between germline ends came to 8 bases. CDR3 size: 12 residues.

This clonotype has ten or more counts. This chain connects TRBV28 to TRBJ1-6, with D perhaps matching TRBD1 (5 bases). The V end lost 4 bases, the J end lost 5 bases, and 9 bases lay between the germline ends. Germline V gives CDR1 MDHEN, CDR2 SYDVKM. The CDR3 covers 14 residues. CDR3 loop: CASSWDFNNSPLHF. In nucleotides, the CDR3 is TGTGCCAGCAGTTGGGACTTCAATAATTCACCCCTCCACTTT.

A few counts support this clonotype. The rearrangement links TRBV12-3 or TRBV12-4 to TRBJ2-6; D gene unclear. The CDR3 is 15 amino acids. V was clipped by 1 base and J by 4 bases, with 8 bases between them. The CDR3 region is CASSLGTTGANVLTF. As DNA, the CDR3 is TGTGCCAGCAGTTTAGGGACGACAGGGGCCAACGTCCTGACTTTC.